The 3 T cell receptor beta chains reported below all come from one sample, sequenced in a study of blood T cells in healthy people across ages. Then a second PCR, running about 6 to 12 cycles, was carried out with a sample-barcoded 5' primer and a J-beta primer mix. TCRdb re-called the 5' RACE reads through MiXCR, storing one row per CDR3 protein. Here the sample spans some 1.7 million distinct CDR3 sequences, roughly 27% being singletons. Material for sequencing was blood. Receptor source: a woman in her twenties or thirties in good health.

CDR3 sequence (DNA): TGTGCCCCCCGTTTTTGCACCGGGGAGCTGTTTTTT. Its translation is CAPRFCTGELFF. J is TRBJ2-2 and V is TRBV10-3; D unclear. CDR1 is ENHRY, CDR2 SYGVKD, per germline. Trimming removed 11 bases at V and 4 bases at J, with 11 bases between. The CDR3 is made up of 12 amino acids.

In its sample, this clonotype was seen many times. The genes are TRBV20-1 and TRBJ1-2; D is perhaps TRBD1 (5 bases). V lost 7 bases and J lost 7, with 13 bases in between. The CDR3 totals 11 residues. Germline V gene sequence: CDR1 DFQATT, CDR2 SNEGSKA (reference sequence). The CDR3 bases are TGCAGTGTGCGGGGGTCTGGTGGCTACACCTTC. The encoded protein is CSVRGSGGYTF.

The V and J genes are TRBV20-1 and TRBJ1-2, with D perhaps TRBD1 (6 bases). The CDR3 has 15 amino acids. V was cut by 0 bases and J by 1 base, with 12 bases left in between. CDR1 is DFQATT, CDR2 SNEGSKA, per germline (reference sequence). Written as DNA, the CDR3 is TGCAGTGCTAGAGACCAGGGGCGCGTTAACTATGGCTACACCTTC. This sequence encodes CSARDQGRVNYGYTF.